The text below deals with one T cell receptor beta chain. Its antigen is still unknown. No quality values exist for individual bases; no much larger clone is one base distant. This specimen belongs to a study of control samples from healthy donors and cancer patients (dated by TCRdb to between 2020 and 2021). The CDR3 sequence holds 14 residues, the cysteine and phenylalanine included. The retained sequence is limited to the CDR3, 42 bases, with the frame set at the first base. V lost 4 bases and J lost 4 bases; the stretch between them is 11 bases long. As encoded in the germline V gene, CDR1 is SGHRS while CDR2 is YFSETQ. The receptor library was made with the immunoSEQ multiplex PCR assay. Not all clones reach the TCRdb copy of this immuneACCESS table, which keeps in-frame sequences only. Checked studies attribute under half of the gap to unresolved V genes and leave the rest unexplained. Within this sample are 25,000 to 35,000 clones, with around 92% of them counted one time only. 12% of the sample rests with the top ten.

Recombination joined TRBV5-1 with TRBJ1-4; TRBD1 could be the D gene, as 5 bases match. The clonotype comes from a man in his forties or fifties with lung cancer. Sequencing input: PBMCs. The nucleotides read TGCGCCAGCAGCCCGGGACCGAATAATGAAAAACTGTTTTTT. This translates into CASSPGPNNEKLFF.